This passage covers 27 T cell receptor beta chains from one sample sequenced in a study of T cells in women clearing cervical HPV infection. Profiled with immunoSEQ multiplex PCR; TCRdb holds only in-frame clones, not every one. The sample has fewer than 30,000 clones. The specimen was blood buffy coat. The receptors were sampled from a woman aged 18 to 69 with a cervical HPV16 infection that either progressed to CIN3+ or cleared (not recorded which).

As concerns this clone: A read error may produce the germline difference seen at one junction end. Partial CDR3 DNA: TGCACCAGCAGCCAACAGGACTCCTACGAG. Protein: CTSSQQDSYE. The full CDR3 protein reads CTSSQQDSYEQYF. The chain has TRBV4-1 and TRBJ2-7; D is possibly TRBD1 (5 bases). Coverage ceases 3 residues before the CDR3 finishes, and the germline J gene fills in the end. The CDR3 covers 13 residues. The germline V gene has CDR1 MGHRA and CDR2 YSYEKL.

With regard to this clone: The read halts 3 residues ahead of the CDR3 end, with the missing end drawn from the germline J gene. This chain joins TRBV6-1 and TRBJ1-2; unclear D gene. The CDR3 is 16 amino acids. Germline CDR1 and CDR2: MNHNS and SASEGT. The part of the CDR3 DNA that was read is TGTGCCAGCAGTGAGTTTAGCGGGAGTGGCACAGATACC. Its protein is CASSEFSGSGTDT. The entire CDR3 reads CASSEFSGSGTDTYTF.

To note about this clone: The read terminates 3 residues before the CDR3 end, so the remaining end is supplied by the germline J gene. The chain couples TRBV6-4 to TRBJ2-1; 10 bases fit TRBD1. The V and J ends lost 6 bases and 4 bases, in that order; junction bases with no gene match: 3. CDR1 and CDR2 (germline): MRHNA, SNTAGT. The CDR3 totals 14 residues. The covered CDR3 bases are TGTGCCAGCAGCCTGGACAGGGGGTACAATGAG. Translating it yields CASSLDRGYNE. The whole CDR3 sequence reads CASSLDRGYNEQFF.

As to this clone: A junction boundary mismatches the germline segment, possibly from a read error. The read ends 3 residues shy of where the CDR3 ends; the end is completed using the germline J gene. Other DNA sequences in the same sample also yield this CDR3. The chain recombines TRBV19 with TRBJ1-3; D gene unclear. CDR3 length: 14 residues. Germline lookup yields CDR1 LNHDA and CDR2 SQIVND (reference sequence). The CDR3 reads CASVAARLGNTIYF. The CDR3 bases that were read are TGTGCCAGCGTAGCAGCTAGGCTTGGAAACACA.

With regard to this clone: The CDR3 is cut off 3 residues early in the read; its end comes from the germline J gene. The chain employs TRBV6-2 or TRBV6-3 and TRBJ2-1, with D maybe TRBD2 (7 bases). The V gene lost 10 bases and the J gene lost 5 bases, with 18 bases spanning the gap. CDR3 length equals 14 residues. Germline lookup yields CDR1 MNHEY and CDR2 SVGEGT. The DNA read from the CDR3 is TGTGCCACCCAAAGGGGGGGGTCCAACAATGAG. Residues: CATQRGGSNNE. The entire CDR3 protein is CATQRGGSNNEQFF.

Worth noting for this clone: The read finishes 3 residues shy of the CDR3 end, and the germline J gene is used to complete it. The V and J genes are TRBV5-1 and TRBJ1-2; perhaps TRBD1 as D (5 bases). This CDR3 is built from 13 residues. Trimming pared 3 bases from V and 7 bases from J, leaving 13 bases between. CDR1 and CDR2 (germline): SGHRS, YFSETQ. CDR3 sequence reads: CASSSRGLGGYTF. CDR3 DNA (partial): TGCGCCAGCAGCTCGCGGGGCTTGGGTGGC.

CDR3 sequence reads: CASSLGDRAPNDYTF. CDR3 DNA (partial): TGTGCCAGCAGCTTAGGGGACAGAGCCCCCAATGAC. The chain joins TRBV7-9 to TRBJ1-2, with 7 bases matching TRBD1. Sequencing ends 3 residues short of the CDR3 end; the germline J gene provides the rest. The CDR3 contains 15 residues. CDR1 is SEHNR and CDR2 is FQNEAQ in the germline V gene (reference sequence).

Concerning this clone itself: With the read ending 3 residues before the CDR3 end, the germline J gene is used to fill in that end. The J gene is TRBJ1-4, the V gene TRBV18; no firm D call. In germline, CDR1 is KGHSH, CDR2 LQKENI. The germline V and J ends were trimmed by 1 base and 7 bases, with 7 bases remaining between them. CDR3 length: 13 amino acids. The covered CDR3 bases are TGTGCCAGCTCACCACTGGTCGGTGAAAAA. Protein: CASSPLVGEK. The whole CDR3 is CASSPLVGEKLFF. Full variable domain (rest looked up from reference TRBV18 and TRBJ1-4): NAGVMQNPRHLVRRRGQEARLRCSPMKGHSHVYWYRQLPEEGLKFMVYLQKENIIDESGMPKERFSAEFPKEGPSILRIQQVVRGDSAAYFCASSPLVGEKLFFGSGTQLSVL.

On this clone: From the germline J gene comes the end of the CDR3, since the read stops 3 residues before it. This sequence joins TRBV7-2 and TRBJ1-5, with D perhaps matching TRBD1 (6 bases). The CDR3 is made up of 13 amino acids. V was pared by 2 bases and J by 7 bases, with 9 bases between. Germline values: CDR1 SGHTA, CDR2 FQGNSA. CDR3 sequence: CASSLLGAQPQHF. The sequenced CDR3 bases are TGTGCCAGCAGCTTATTGGGGGCACAGCCC.

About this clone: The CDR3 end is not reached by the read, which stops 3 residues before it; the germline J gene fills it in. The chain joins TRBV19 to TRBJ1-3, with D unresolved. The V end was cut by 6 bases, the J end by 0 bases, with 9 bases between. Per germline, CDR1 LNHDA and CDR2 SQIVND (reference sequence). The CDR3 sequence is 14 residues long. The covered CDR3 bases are TGTGCCAGTAGCGCCCTAAACTCTGGAAACACC. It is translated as CASSALNSGNT. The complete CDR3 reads CASSALNSGNTIYF.

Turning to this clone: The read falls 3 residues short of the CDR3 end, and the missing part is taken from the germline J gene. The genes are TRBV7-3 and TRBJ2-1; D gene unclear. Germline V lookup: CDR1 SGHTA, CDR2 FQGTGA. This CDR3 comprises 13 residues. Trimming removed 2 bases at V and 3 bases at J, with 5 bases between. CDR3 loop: CASSLLNYNEQFF. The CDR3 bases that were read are TGTGCCAGCAGCTTATTAAACTACAATGAG.

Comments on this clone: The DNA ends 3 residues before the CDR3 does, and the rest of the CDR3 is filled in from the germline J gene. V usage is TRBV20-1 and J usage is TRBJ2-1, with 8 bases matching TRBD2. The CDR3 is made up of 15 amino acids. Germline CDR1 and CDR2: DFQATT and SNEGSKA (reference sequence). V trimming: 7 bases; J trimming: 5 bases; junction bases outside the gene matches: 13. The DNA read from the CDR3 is TGCAGTGGATCCTCGGCGGGAGGTTATAACAATGAG. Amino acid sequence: CSGSSAGGYNNE. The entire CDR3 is CSGSSAGGYNNEQFF.

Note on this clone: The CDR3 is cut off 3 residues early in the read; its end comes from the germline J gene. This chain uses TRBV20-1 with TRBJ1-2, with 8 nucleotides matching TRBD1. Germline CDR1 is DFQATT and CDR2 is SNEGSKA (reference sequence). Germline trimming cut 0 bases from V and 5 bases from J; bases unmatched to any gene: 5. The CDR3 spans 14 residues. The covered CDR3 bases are TGCAGTGCTAGAGATCAGGGGGCTATGTATGGC. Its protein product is CSARDQGAMYG. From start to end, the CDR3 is CSARDQGAMYGYTF.

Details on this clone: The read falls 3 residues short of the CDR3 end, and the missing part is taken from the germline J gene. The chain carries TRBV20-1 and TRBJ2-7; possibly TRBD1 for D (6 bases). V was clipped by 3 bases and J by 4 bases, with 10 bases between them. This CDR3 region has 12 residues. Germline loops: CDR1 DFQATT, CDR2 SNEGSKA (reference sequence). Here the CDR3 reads CSARRQAYEQYF. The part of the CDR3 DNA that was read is TGCAGTGCTAGGCGACAGGCATACGAG.

The CDR3 bases that were read are TGTGCCAGCAGCCCACAGGGAAACTATGGT. This gives the protein CASSPQGNYG. The whole CDR3 is CASSPQGNYGQYF. V is TRBV7-9 and J is TRBJ2-4; perhaps TRBD1 as D (6 bases). The read terminates 3 residues before the CDR3 end, so the remaining end is supplied by the germline J gene. Germline V gives CDR1 SEHNR, CDR2 FQNEAQ (reference sequence). This CDR3 has 13 amino acids.

The sequenced part of the CDR3 DNA is TGTGCCAGCAGCCCCCGGACAGGGGACTACAATGAG. Its translation is CASSPRTGDYNE. The complete CDR3 sequence is CASSPRTGDYNEQFF. This chain uses TRBV7-2 with TRBJ2-1; 9 nucleotides align to TRBD1. Coverage ceases 3 residues before the CDR3 finishes, and the germline J gene fills in the end. The V and J ends lost 5 bases and 3 bases, in that order; junction bases with no gene match: 5. The germline CDR1 and CDR2 sequences are SGHTA and FQGNSA. This CDR3 comprises 15 residues.

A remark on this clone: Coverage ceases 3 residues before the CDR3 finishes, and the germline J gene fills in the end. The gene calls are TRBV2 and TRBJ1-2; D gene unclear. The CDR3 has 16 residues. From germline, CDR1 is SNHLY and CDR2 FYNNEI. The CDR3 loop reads CASSEDLAGGSHDYTF. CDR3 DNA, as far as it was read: TGTGCCAGCAGTGAAGACCTAGCGGGAGGATCCCATGAC.

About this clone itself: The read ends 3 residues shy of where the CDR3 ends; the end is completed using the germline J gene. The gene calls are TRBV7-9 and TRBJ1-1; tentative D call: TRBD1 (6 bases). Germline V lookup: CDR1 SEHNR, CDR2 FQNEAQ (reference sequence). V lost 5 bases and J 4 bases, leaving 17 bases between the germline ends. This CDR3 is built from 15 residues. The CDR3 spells CASSPTKGGRTEAFF. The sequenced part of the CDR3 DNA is TGTGCCAGCAGCCCAACTAAAGGGGGTCGCACTGAA.

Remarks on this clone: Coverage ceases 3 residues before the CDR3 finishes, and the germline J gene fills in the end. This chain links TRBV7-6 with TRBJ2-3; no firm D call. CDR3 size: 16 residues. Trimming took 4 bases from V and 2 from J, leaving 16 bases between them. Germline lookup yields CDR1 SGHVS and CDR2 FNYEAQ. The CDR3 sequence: CASSSSASSFTDTQYF. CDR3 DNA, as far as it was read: TGTGCCAGCAGCTCTTCCGCCAGTTCGTTCACAGATACG.

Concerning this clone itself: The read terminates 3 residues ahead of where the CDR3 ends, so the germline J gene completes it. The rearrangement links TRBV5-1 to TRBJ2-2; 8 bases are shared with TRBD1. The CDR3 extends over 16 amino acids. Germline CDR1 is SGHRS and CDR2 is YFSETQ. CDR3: CASSLEQGAINSPLFF. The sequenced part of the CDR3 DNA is TGCGCCAGCAGCTTGGAGCAGGGGGCAATCAATTCACCG.

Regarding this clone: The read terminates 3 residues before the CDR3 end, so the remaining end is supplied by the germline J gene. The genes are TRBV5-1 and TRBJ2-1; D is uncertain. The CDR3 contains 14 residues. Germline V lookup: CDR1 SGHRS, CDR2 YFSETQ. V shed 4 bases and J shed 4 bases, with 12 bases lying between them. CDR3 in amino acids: CASSPESGYNEQFF. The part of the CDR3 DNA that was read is TGCGCCAGCAGCCCAGAGTCGGGTTACAATGAG.

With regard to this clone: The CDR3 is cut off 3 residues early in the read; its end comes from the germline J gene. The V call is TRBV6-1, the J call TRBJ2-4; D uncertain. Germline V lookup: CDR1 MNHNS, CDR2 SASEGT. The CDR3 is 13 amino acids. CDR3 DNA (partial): TGTGCCAGCAGTGAAGCTCGTCTCTATGGT. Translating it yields CASSEARLYG. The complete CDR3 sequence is CASSEARLYGQYF.

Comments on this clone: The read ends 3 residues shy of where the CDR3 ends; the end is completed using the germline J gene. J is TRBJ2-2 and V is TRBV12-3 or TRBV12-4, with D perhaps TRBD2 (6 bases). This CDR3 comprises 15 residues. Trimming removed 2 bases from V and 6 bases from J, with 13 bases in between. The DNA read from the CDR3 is TGTGCCAGCAGTTTAAGGGGACTCACTCCCGGGGAG. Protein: CASSLRGLTPGE. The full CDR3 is CASSLRGLTPGELFF.

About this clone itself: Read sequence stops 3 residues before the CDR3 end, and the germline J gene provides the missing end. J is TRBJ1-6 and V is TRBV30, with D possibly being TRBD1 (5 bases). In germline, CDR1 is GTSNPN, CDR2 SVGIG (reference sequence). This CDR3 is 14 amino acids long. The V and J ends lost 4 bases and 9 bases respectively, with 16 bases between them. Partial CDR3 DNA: TGTGCCTGGACTATGATGCAGGGCGCTTCACCC. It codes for CAWTMMQGASP. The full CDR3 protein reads CAWTMMQGASPLHF.

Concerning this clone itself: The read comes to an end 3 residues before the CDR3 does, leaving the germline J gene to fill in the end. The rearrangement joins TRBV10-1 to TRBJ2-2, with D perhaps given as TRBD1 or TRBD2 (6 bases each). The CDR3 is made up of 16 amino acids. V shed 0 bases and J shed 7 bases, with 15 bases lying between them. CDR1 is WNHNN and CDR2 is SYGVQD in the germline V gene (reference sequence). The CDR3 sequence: CASSESGRGGGGELFF. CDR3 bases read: TGCGCCAGCAGTGAGTCGGGCAGGGGAGGAGGCGGGGAG.

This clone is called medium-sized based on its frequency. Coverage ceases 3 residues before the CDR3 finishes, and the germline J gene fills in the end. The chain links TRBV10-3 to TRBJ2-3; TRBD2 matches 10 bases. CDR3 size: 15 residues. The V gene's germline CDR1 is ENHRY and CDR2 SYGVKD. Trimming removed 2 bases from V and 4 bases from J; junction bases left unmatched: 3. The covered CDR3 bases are TGTGCCATCAGTGAGACTAGCGGGATTTCAGATACG. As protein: CAISETSGISDT. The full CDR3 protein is CAISETSGISDTQYF.

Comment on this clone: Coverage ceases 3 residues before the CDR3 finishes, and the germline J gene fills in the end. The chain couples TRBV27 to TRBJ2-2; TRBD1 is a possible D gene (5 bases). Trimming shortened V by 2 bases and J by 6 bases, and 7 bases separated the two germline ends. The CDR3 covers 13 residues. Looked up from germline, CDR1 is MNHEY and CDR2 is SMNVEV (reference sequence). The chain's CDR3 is CASSLQGAGELFF. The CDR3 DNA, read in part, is TGTGCCAGCAGTTTACAGGGTGCCGGGGAG.